The present TCR beta chain was sequenced within a study of blood T cell repertoires in COVID-19. About the research overall: The origin of the acute and convalescent COVID-19 samples was the United States, Italy and Spain. T cells, B-cell-depleted T cells, or PBMCs provided the cDNA or gDNA that served as material.

As handled by the study authors: Amplification of reference gene primers provided the estimated nucleated cell counts. Some clones are missing from TCRdb's copy, which holds only in-frame ones; the method was immunoSEQ multiplex PCR. V and J calls and clone size are given by that table; D and trimming were obtained from the DNA. This sample has around 25,000 clones, with roughly 89% found just once. The clonotype was recovered from a woman aged 55 to 70 with active COVID-19. The sample taken for sequencing was peripheral blood.

CDR3 in DNA: TGCGCCAGCAGTCAATCGACAGGAGGAGAGCAGTTCTTC. Encoded protein: CASSQSTGGEQFF. V and J are TRBV23-1 and TRBJ2-1; D perhaps matches TRBD1 (6 bases). TRBV23-1 is marked as an open reading frame, function uncertain. V lost 0 bases and J lost 10, with 10 bases in between. The CDR3 contains 13 residues.